This entry features one T cell receptor (beta chain) sequence. The antigen is not known. Histologic diagnosis was independently verified by two lung pathologists. The record originates from a study of immune evolution from preneoplasia to lung adenocarcinoma. Study-level findings and limits: T cell clonality was higher in KRAS-mutant than EGFR-mutant or wild-type nodules.

The repertoire was sequenced with immunoSEQ multiplex PCR; TCRdb's copy has only in-frame clones and lacks some. The data show some 11,000 clones, approximately 82% seen once. The source of this sequence is a person aged 70 to 85 with lung adenocarcinoma. Sequenced: FFPE minimally invasive lung adenocarcinoma tissue.

The CDR3 coding sequence is TGTGCCGGGAGGGATGTGGCCTACGAGCAGTACTTC. Translation: CAGRDVAYEQYF. V gene TRBV2 combines with J gene TRBJ2-7; TRBD2 aligns across 7 bases. V lost 11 bases and J lost 2; bases outside the gene matches: 6. This CDR3 spans 12 amino acids. Germline CDR1 is SNHLY and CDR2 is FYNNEI.